Presented here are 30 T cell receptor beta chains from one specimen sequenced in a study of identical twins. TCRdb re-called the 5' RACE reads with MiXCR, one entry per CDR3 protein. The data hold around 160,000 distinct CDR3 sequences, with roughly 3.3% observed a single time. The sequencing input was memory T cells sorted from blood. All receptors come from a man in his late teens or twenties in good health.

The sample holds a few counts of this clonotype. The chain couples TRBV30 to TRBJ2-1; 9 bases are shared with TRBD1. Germline lookup yields CDR1 GTSNPN and CDR2 SVGIG (reference sequence). V was clipped by 0 bases and J by 7 bases; unmatched bases: 4. The CDR3 totals 14 residues. The CDR3 nucleotides read TGTGCCTGGAGTGTAATGGGGACAGGGAATGAGCAGTTCTTC. It yields the protein CAWSVMGTGNEQFF. The full variable domain, rest sourced from reference TRBV30 and TRBJ2-1, is SQTIHQWPATLVQPVGSPLSLECTVEGTSNPNLYWYRQAAGRGLQLLFYSVGIGQISSEVPQNLSASRPQDRQFILSSKKLLLSDSGFYLCAWSVMGTGNEQFFGPGTRLTVL.

There are a few counts of this clonotype. The chain carries TRBV19 and TRBJ2-7; tentatively, D is TRBD1 or TRBD2 (5 bases each). Germline V gene sequence: CDR1 LNHDA, CDR2 SQIVND (reference sequence). V lost 1 base and J lost 6, with 7 bases in between. The CDR3 has 12 residues. CDR3 coding DNA: TGTGCCAGTAGTATAGGAGGGGCCGAGCAGTACGTC. This translates into CASSIGGAEQYV.

This clonotype was picked up many times. This sequence joins TRBV18 and TRBJ1-1; no reliable D call. This CDR3 has 13 residues. The V end was cut by 3 bases, the J end by 7 bases, with 12 bases between. The germline gives CDR1 KGHSH, CDR2 LQKENI. Here the CDR3 DNA reads TGTGCCAGCTCACCCGGGCCAGACAATGAAGCTTTCTTT. Translating gives CASSPGPDNEAFF. Full variable domain (outside the CDR3, taken from reference TRBV18 and TRBJ1-1): NAGVMQNPRHLVRRRGQEARLRCSPMKGHSHVYWYRQLPEEGLKFMVYLQKENIIDESGMPKERFSAEFPKEGPSILRIQQVVRGDSAAYFCASSPGPDNEAFFGQGTRLTVV.

This clonotype was observed at least ten times. This chain connects TRBV2 to TRBJ2-3; D may be TRBD1 (5 bases). There are 14 residues in the CDR3. V was trimmed by 3 bases and J by 4 bases, leaving 11 bases between them. The germline gives CDR1 SNHLY, CDR2 FYNNEI. The CDR3 region is CASSDYLGADTQYF. The DNA for the CDR3 is TGTGCCAGCAGTGACTACTTAGGGGCAGATACGCAGTATTTT.

This clonotype was seen ten or more times. The V and J genes are TRBV4-2 and TRBJ2-5; TRBD1 agrees at 7 bases. The trim removed 1 base at V and 1 base at J, leaving 0 bases unmatched. This CDR3 has 14 residues. From germline, CDR1 is LGHNA and CDR2 YNFKEQ. The CDR3 nucleotides read TGTGCCAGCAGCCAAGGGGACAGCCAAGAGACCCAGTACTTC. It encodes CASSQGDSQETQYF.

This clonotype occurred many times. The rearrangement joins TRBV5-6 to TRBJ2-5; no firm D call. In germline, CDR1 is SGHDT, CDR2 YYEEEE. The CDR3 is 14 amino acids. V gave up 0 bases and J gave up 1 base, with 7 bases separating them. CDR3 in DNA: TGTGCCAGCAGCTTGGCCCCCTTCCAAGAGACCCAGTACTTC. Translated, it gives CASSLAPFQETQYF.

This clonotype was recorded at least ten times. The J gene is TRBJ2-7, the V gene TRBV29-1; the D gene is possibly TRBD2 (6 bases). CDR1 is SQVTM and CDR2 is ANQGSEA in the germline V gene. V was trimmed by 4 bases and J by 2 bases, leaving 9 bases between them. The CDR3 loop spans 12 amino acids. Here the CDR3 reads CSVVGGTYEQYF. CDR3 nucleotides: TGCAGCGTTGTCGGGGGAACCTACGAGCAGTACTTC.

This clonotype has just a few counts. This sequence joins TRBV7-6 and TRBJ2-1; TRBD2 matches 9 bases. Germline trimming cut 5 bases from V and 5 bases from J; bases unmatched to any gene: 13. From germline, CDR1 is SGHVS and CDR2 FNYEAQ. This CDR3 is built from 17 residues. CDR3 coding DNA: TGTGCCAGCAGCCCAACCGGAGGCGGGAGGGCCCACAATGAGCAGTTCTTC. Protein product: CASSPTGGGRAHNEQFF.

This clonotype was detected ten times or more. The J gene is TRBJ2-7, the V gene TRBV7-8; 13 bases align to TRBD2. This CDR3 comprises 17 residues. The germline CDR1 and CDR2 sequences are SGHVS and FQNEAQ. Unmatched junction bases numbered 8, after V lost 2 bases and J lost 4 bases. The CDR3 sequence is CASSLTSGRGFQYEQYF. For the CDR3, the DNA is TGTGCCAGCAGCTTAACTAGCGGGAGGGGCTTCCAATACGAGCAGTACTTC.

Ten or more counts support this clonotype. The V and J genes are TRBV19 and TRBJ2-4; weak D call: TRBD1 (6 bases). The CDR3 sequence is 12 residues long. In germline, CDR1 is LNHDA, CDR2 SQIVND (reference sequence). Trimming cost V 5 bases and J 6 bases, with 8 bases left between them. The CDR3 loop is CASSRQANIQYF. The DNA of the CDR3 is TGTGCCAGTAGTCGACAGGCAAACATTCAGTACTTC.

V and J are TRBV12-5 and TRBJ2-3; TRBD2 matches at 9 bases. This CDR3 comprises 16 residues. From germline, CDR1 is LGHNT and CDR2 FRNRAP. V lost 7 bases to trimming and J lost 2 bases; unmatched junction nucleotides: 10. The CDR3, as DNA: TGTGCTAGTGTATGGAAAACTAGCGGGTCCACAGATACGCAGTATTTT. Encoded protein: CASVWKTSGSTDTQYF.

This clonotype was found many times. V and J are TRBV27 and TRBJ1-5; TRBD1 might be the D (5 bases). The ends were cut back, 3 bases at V and 0 bases at J, with 9 bases in the middle. Germline V lookup: CDR1 MNHEY, CDR2 SMNVEV (reference sequence). This CDR3 has 15 residues. DNA for the CDR3: TGTGCCAGCAGTTTTAGGGGATATAGCAATCAGCCCCAGCATTTT. Its protein product is CASSFRGYSNQPQHF.

The rearrangement links TRBV7-6 to TRBJ2-5, with 8 bases aligning to TRBD1. CDR1 and CDR2 from the germline V gene are SGHVS and FNYEAQ. CDR3 length equals 15 residues. With 5 bases clipped from V and 5 bases from J, the junction kept 10 bases outside the gene matches. The CDR3 DNA is TGTGCCAGCAGCCCCCTGGCCAGGGGGCGTGAGACCCAGTACTTC. It yields the protein CASSPLARGRETQYF.

This clonotype was seen repeatedly, ten times or more. The rearrangement links TRBV7-9 to TRBJ2-5; 7 bases align to TRBD2. Germline V gene sequence: CDR1 SEHNR, CDR2 FQNEAQ (reference sequence). Trimming removed 3 bases from V and 5 bases from J; junction bases left unmatched: 9. This CDR3 has 15 amino acids. DNA for the CDR3: TGTGCCAGCAGCTTTTTCCAGCGGGAACGGGAGACCCAGTACTTC. This codes for CASSFFQRERETQYF.

This clonotype has at least ten counts. The genes are TRBV20-1 and TRBJ2-3; 8 nucleotides line up with TRBD1. The CDR3 has 14 residues. V lost 3 bases and J lost 3; bases outside the gene matches: 5. Per the germline V gene, CDR1 is DFQATT and CDR2 is SNEGSKA (reference sequence). The chain's CDR3 is CSASGQGRTDTQYF. DNA for the CDR3: TGCAGTGCTAGCGGACAGGGTCGAACAGATACGCAGTATTTT.

This clonotype was detected ten times or more. The chain links TRBV3-1 to TRBJ2-1; D is unresolved. Per the germline V gene, CDR1 is LGHDT and CDR2 is YNNKEL (reference sequence). Trimming removed 0 bases from V and 6 bases from J, with 6 bases in between. CDR3 length equals 13 residues. The CDR3 coding sequence is TGTGCCAGCAGCCAAGATTGGGGCAATGAGCAGTTCTTC. Its translation is CASSQDWGNEQFF.

This clonotype showed up many times. This sequence joins TRBV7-4 and TRBJ2-3; D unresolved. The CDR3 length is 12 residues. The germline V gene has CDR1 SGHVT and CDR2 SQSDAQ. Between the trimmed V and J ends, which lost 4 bases and 3 bases, there was a span of 5 bases. CDR3 amino acids: CASSSWTDTQYF. Here the CDR3 DNA reads TGTGCCAGCAGCTCCTGGACAGATACGCAGTATTTT.

This chain uses TRBV5-1 with TRBJ1-2; no definite D call. V was cut by 4 bases and J by 3 bases, with 13 bases left in between. The CDR3 covers 14 residues. In germline, CDR1 is SGHRS, CDR2 YFSETQ. The CDR3 DNA is TGCGCCAGCAGCACCGCACAGTATGACTATGGCTACACCTTC. Protein sequence: CASSTAQYDYGYTF.

This clonotype was counted ten times or more. The chain carries TRBV29-1 and TRBJ1-5; 10 bases are shared with TRBD1. There are 14 residues in the CDR3. The junction had 4 bases not matched to a gene; V was cut back by 3 bases and J by 5 bases. Germline CDR1 and CDR2: SQVTM and ANQGSEA. The DNA of the CDR3 is TGCAGCGTTGATGGACAGGGGGTTCATCAGCCCCAGCATTTT. It translates to CSVDGQGVHQPQHF.

This clonotype was counted a few times. The chain couples TRBV29-1 to TRBJ1-5; D possibly corresponds to TRBD1 (6 bases). Germline CDR1 SQVTM, CDR2 ANQGSEA. V was cut by 2 bases and J by 6 bases, with 11 bases left in between. The CDR3 is 13 amino acids. CDR3 sequence: CSVEPGVGQPQHF. CDR3 nucleotides: TGCAGCGTTGAACCAGGGGTGGGTCAGCCCCAGCATTTT.

This clonotype was recorded a few times. V is TRBV11-3 and J is TRBJ2-5; D is ambiguous. This CDR3 has 14 amino acids. Trimming stripped 5 bases from V and 1 base from J, with 11 bases between. CDR1 SGHNT and CDR2 YENEEA come from the germline V gene. CDR3 residues: CASSVDAGQETQYF. CDR3 coding DNA: TGTGCCAGCAGCGTTGACGCAGGCCAAGAGACCCAGTACTTC.

This clonotype was recorded a few times. V and J are TRBV11-2 and TRBJ2-1, with 8 bases identical to TRBD2. CDR3 length: 17 residues. The germline CDR1 and CDR2 sequences are SGHAT and FQNNGV. With 6 bases clipped from V and 9 bases from J, the junction kept 19 bases outside the gene matches. The CDR3 coding sequence is TGTGCCAGCAGACGTACCAGGGGAGCAGCGGGAGTTAGTGAGCAGTTCTTC. As protein: CASRRTRGAAGVSEQFF.

This clonotype was seen repeatedly, ten times or more. V and J are TRBV5-1 and TRBJ1-6; D gene unclear. The CDR3 has 14 residues. Germline values: CDR1 SGHRS, CDR2 YFSETQ. Trimming took 4 bases from V and 7 from J, leaving 12 bases between them. CDR3 in amino acids: CASSAIGPNSPLHF. For the CDR3, the DNA is TGCGCCAGCAGCGCGATCGGGCCAAATTCACCCCTCCACTTT.

This clonotype was seen repeatedly, ten times or more. Mismatch with germline at one junction end may stem from a read error. This chain connects TRBV12-3 or TRBV12-4 to TRBJ2-5, with D possibly TRBD2 on 5 matching bases. The CDR3 totals 15 residues. The CDR3 DNA is TGTGCCAGCAGCTTAGCGAGCCAGTGGCGGGAGACCCAGTACTTC. This translates into CASSLASQWRETQYF.

This clonotype was recorded at least ten times. The chain uses TRBV20-1 and TRBJ2-2; TRBD2 aligns across 14 bases. Looked up from germline, CDR1 is DFQATT and CDR2 is SNEGSKA (reference sequence). The CDR3 contains 16 residues. V shed 6 bases and J 0 bases; nucleotides not matched to a gene: 3. The CDR3 DNA follows: TGCAGTGCCCGACTAGCGGGAGGGCCGAACACCGGGGAGCTGTTTTTT. This codes for CSARLAGGPNTGELFF.

Concerning this clonotype itself: A single base separates this from a much larger clone, so it may be a read error. The conserved phenylalanine or tryptophan normally closing the CDR3 is absent here, so this likely arose from a read error. The CDR3 DNA reads TGTGCCAGCAGCTTAGATAGGCTAGCGGGGGGTTACGAGCAGTACTCC. Translating it yields CASSLDRLAGGYEQYS. The J gene is TRBJ2-7, the V gene TRBV11-2; 11 bases line up with TRBD2. Germline V gives CDR1 SGHAT, CDR2 FQNNGV. CDR3 length equals 16 residues. V dropped 0 bases and J dropped 4; count of bases not matched to a gene: 5.

This clonotype was observed many times. V is TRBV7-2 and J is TRBJ2-7, with 7 bases matching TRBD2. Germline assignment: CDR1 SGHTA and CDR2 FQGNSA. Germline trimming cut 3 bases from V and 10 bases from J; bases unmatched to any gene: 12. This CDR3 contains 14 residues. In nucleotides, the CDR3 is TGTGCCAGCAGCTTTATGCCCGGGGGGACTTCCCAGTACTTC. This encodes CASSFMPGGTSQYF.

This clonotype was picked up many times. This chain uses TRBV6-4 with TRBJ2-1; no firm D call. This CDR3 has 14 residues. The germline V and J ends were trimmed by 1 base and 8 bases, with 12 bases remaining between them. The germline gives CDR1 MRHNA, CDR2 SNTAGT. Here the CDR3 reads CASSDYVAAHEQFF. The CDR3, as DNA: TGTGCCAGCAGTGACTATGTAGCCGCGCATGAGCAGTTCTTC.

Ten or more counts support this clonotype. The rearrangement uses TRBV6-6 and TRBJ2-7; D ambiguous. Germline values: CDR1 MNHNY, CDR2 SVGAGI (reference sequence). The V end was cut by 5 bases, the J end by 2 bases, with 10 bases between. The CDR3 spans 13 residues. Here the CDR3 reads CASSLTETYEQYF. CDR3 coding DNA: TGTGCCAGCAGTCTAACAGAGACCTACGAGCAGTACTTC.

At least ten counts were recorded for this clonotype. The chain carries TRBV11-2 and TRBJ2-3; TRBD2 aligns across 11 bases. V was clipped by 5 bases and J by 1 base; unmatched bases: 14. The CDR3 length is 19 residues. In germline, CDR1 is SGHAT, CDR2 FQNNGV. The CDR3 DNA reads TGTGCCAGCAGCACCGGGACTAGCGGACTCCTGCGTGGCACAGATACGCAGTATTTT. Translated, it gives CASSTGTSGLLRGTDTQYF.